The present TCR beta chain was sequenced within a study of early T cells in non-severe SARS-CoV-2 infection. Looking at the study overall: The input, bulk RNA from unsorted whole blood, was sequenced, and chains were unpaired. Overall study results and limits: Using VDJdb, the matching emphasized anti-spike CD8 responses while missing private and CD4 specificities.

This clonotype was counted ten times or more. Its antigen remains unidentified. Germline CDR1 is KGHSH and CDR2 is LQKENI. Germline trimming cut 5 bases from V and 8 bases from J; bases unmatched to any gene: 10. The CDR3 contains 14 residues. cDNA molecules, individually, were tagged with unique molecular identifiers. Each CDR3 protein gets one entry after TCRdb re-called the 5' RACE reads with MiXCR. The top ten clones hold just over 4.5% of a sample with approximately 97,000 distinct CDR3 sequences, 8% to 13% of them seen once. J is TRBJ1-2 and V is TRBV18, with 8 nucleotides matching TRBD1. The sample in question was whole blood, obtained at baseline. This clonotype was obtained from an adult who was a healthcare worker with PCR-confirmed SARS-CoV-2 infection or an uninfected control (not recorded which). The CDR3: CASSSGTGSEGYTF. CDR3 nucleotides: TGTGCCAGCTCATCTGGGACAGGATCGGAAGGCTACACCTTC.